A single T cell receptor (beta chain) is shown here with its context. What it binds is unknown. This CDR3 has 16 residues. Trimming took 3 bases from V and 5 from J, leaving 20 bases between them. CDR1 and CDR2 from the germline V gene are SGHRS and YFSETQ. The sample is drawn from a study of OX40 agonist ivuxolimab in advanced cancers. Repertoires were generated with immunoSEQ multiplex PCR, while TCRdb's copy carries only in-frame clones and drops some. Of around 75,000 clones listed, 89% were seen once; the top ten hold approximately 2.3%. The study, taken as a whole, reports: CD8+ T cells (on average) carried more expanded clones than CD4+ T cells.

The specimen was CD4+ or CD8+ T cells sorted from blood, collected in a trial of the OX40 agonist ivuxolimab. V is TRBV5-1 and J is TRBJ2-5, with D perhaps matching TRBD1 or TRBD2 (5 bases each). The TCR sequence derives from an adult with an advanced solid tumor such as melanoma, head and neck, liver or kidney cancer. CDR3 protein: CASSSRVGDPSETQYF. The CDR3 DNA follows: TGCGCCAGCAGCTCGCGGGTCGGGGACCCCTCGGAGACCCAGTACTTC.